A selection of T cell receptor beta chains follows, all from one sample in a study of shared clonotypes between healthy human individuals. Libraries were prepared by immunoSEQ multiplex PCR; TCRdb keeps only in-frame clonotypes and omits some of them. The sample includes around 1 million clones, 76% of them seen just once. Sequences were obtained from memory CD4+ T cells sorted from blood. Receptors were obtained from a man between 18 and 35 years old in good health. CDR3s include the opening cysteine and the closing phenylalanine or tryptophan. Each record gives: V gene, D gene, J gene, clone size, CDR3 DNA, CDR3 protein. The D gene is left open where the match is weak. Only some rows state a clone size, as once, few, many or a class for expanded clones.

>TRBV7-9|-|TRBJ2-3|-
TGTGCCAGCAGCCCACCGGGACGGGTTACGCAGTATTTT
CASSPPGRVTQYF
>TRBV11-1|TRBD2|TRBJ2-3|few
TGTGCCAGCATCCCTCGAGGCGAGCGGGGGGGCTCAGATACGCAGTATTTT
CASIPRGERGGSDTQYF
>TRBV10-3|TRBD2|TRBJ2-2|-
TGTGCCATCAGGCCTAGCGGGACCACCGGGGAGCTGTTTTTT
CAIRPSGTTGELFF
>TRBV5-1|-|TRBJ1-2|-
TGCGCCAGCGGCGAGGGGGACTATGGCTACACCTTC
CASGEGDYGYTF
>TRBV30|TRBD1|TRBJ1-2|-
TGTGCCTGGAGTTTAGAGACAGGGGGCTATGGCTACACCTTC
CAWSLETGGYGYTF
>TRBV5-1|-|TRBJ2-3|-
TGCGCCAGCAGCACGTCTCCCACAGATACGCAGTATTTT
CASSTSPTDTQYF
>TRBV6-1|-|TRBJ2-3|-
TGTGCCAGCATCCGGGAGTTGGGCACAGATACGCAGTATTTT
CASIRELGTDTQYF
>TRBV7-9|-|TRBJ2-3|few
TGTGCCAGCAGCTCCCGGCTAGGGGCAGATACGCAGTATTTT
CASSSRLGADTQYF
>TRBV30|-|TRBJ2-3|-
TGTGCCTGGAGTGTTTCTCTGTGGACAGATACGCAGTATTTT
CAWSVSLWTDTQYF
>TRBV7-7|TRBD2|TRBJ2-2|-
TGTGCTAGCAGTCTAGCGGGAGGGCCGTGGGCCGGGGAGCTGTTTTTT
CASSLAGGPWAGELFF
>TRBV2|-|TRBJ2-2|-
TGTGCCAGCAGTGGGGTTGCCGGGGAGCTGTTTTTT
CASSGVAGELFF
>TRBV5-1|-|TRBJ1-2|-
TGCGCCAGCAGCTTGAGCCAGTCCTATGGCTACACCTTC
CASSLSQSYGYTF
>TRBV6-1|-|TRBJ2-1|-
TGTGCCAGCAGTGAGCCATGGGTAAGCTCCTACAATGAGCAGTTCTTC
CASSEPWVSSYNEQFF
>TRBV29-1|-|TRBJ1-1|-
TGCAGCGTTGTTCTGTTCGACCTCATGAACACTGAAGCTTTCTTT
CSVVLFDLMNTEAFF
>TRBV18|-|TRBJ1-1|-
TGTGCCAGCTCACCGGTACCTCTGGGAACTGAAGCTTTCTTT
CASSPVPLGTEAFF
>TRBV5-4|-|TRBJ1-2|few
TGTGCCAGCAGCTTGGGTCCAGGAGGGGCATTTAACTATGGCTACACCTTC
CASSLGPGGAFNYGYTF
>TRBV5-1|-|TRBJ2-2|-
TGCGCCAGCAGGGGGAACACCGGGGAGCTGTTTTTT
CASRGNTGELFF
>TRBV28|TRBD1|TRBJ1-2|-
TGTGCCAGCGTCAAAGGGGGCGACTATGGCTACACCTTC
CASVKGGDYGYTF
>TRBV14|-|TRBJ2-1|-
TGTGCCAGCAGCCAAGGTAGCGGATCCTACAATGAGCAGTTCTTC
CASSQGSGSYNEQFF
>TRBV5-1|-|TRBJ1-5|-
TGCGCCAGCAGCTTGGATTCTGGGGGCAATCAGCCCCAGCATTTT
CASSLDSGGNQPQHF
>TRBV19|TRBD2|TRBJ2-1|-
TGTGCCAGTAGTAAAACGACTAGCGGGAAATACAATGAGCAGTTCTTC
CASSKTTSGKYNEQFF
>TRBV10-2|-|TRBJ1-3|-
TGCGCCAGCAGTGAGCGAGGGGGCTCTGGAAACACCATATATTTT
CASSERGGSGNTIYF
>TRBV2|TRBD1|TRBJ1-2|-
TGTGCCAGCAGTGAAGGGACAGGCTTAGCTGGCTACACCTTC
CASSEGTGLAGYTF
>TRBV5-1|-|TRBJ2-3|-
TGCGCCAGCAGCTTGGAGTACGGCGGGGCTAGCACAGATACGCAGTATTTT
CASSLEYGGASTDTQYF
>TRBV30|TRBD2|TRBJ2-7|many
TGTGCCCTAGCGGGGAACTCCTACGAGCAGTACTTC
CALAGNSYEQYF
>TRBV4-2|-|TRBJ2-2|-
TGTGCCAGCAGCCAAGAAGGTCAGTCCACCGGGGAGCTGTTTTTT
CASSQEGQSTGELFF
>TRBV19|-|TRBJ2-2|-
TGTGCCAGTAATCCCCGCCCCGGGACTGGGAACACCGGGGAGCTGTTTTTT
CASNPRPGTGNTGELFF
>TRBV30|-|TRBJ1-4|-
TGTGCCTGGAGTCAGGACGGAAAACTGTTTTTT
CAWSQDGKLFF
>TRBV28|-|TRBJ1-2|-
TGTGCCAGCAGTTTATACGGTATTAACTATGGCTACACCTTC
CASSLYGINYGYTF
>TRBV7-8|-|TRBJ1-4|-
TGTGCCAGCAGCTTAGTCGGGGGTTCTAATGAAAAACTGTTTTTT
CASSLVGGSNEKLFF
>TRBV11-2|TRBD2|TRBJ2-3|-
TGTGCCAGCAGCCCGCGACTAGCGCGAGACACAGATACGCAGTATTTT
CASSPRLARDTDTQYF
>TRBV5-1|TRBD1|TRBJ2-1|-
TGCGCCAGCAGCAGAGGACAGGGACAGGGATACAATGAGCAGTTCTTC
CASSRGQGQGYNEQFF
>TRBV10-3|-|TRBJ2-7|-
TGTGCCATCAGTGTGGGGGGTGCGGTCTCCGAGCAGTACTTC
CAISVGGAVSEQYF
>TRBV10-1|-|TRBJ1-1|-
TGCGCCAGCAGTGTGTCCGGGATCCGGGGAGCTTTCTTT
CASSVSGIRGAFF
>TRBV7-9|-|TRBJ2-5|-
TGTGCCAGCAGCTCGCGAGGAGGCGGGGAGACCCAGTACTTC
CASSSRGGGETQYF
>TRBV7-2|TRBD1|TRBJ1-6|many
TGTGCCAGCAGCTTAGAAATCACAGGGGGTTCACCCCTCCACTTT
CASSLEITGGSPLHF
>TRBV5-4|-|TRBJ2-2|-
TGTGCCAGCAGCTTCGGTGTGATATCCACGAACACCGGGGAGCTGTTTTTT
CASSFGVISTNTGELFF
>TRBV5-6|-|TRBJ1-1|-
TGTGCCAGCAGCTTGGAGCCTTTTTCGACGGGGGAAGCTTTCTTT
CASSLEPFSTGEAFF
>TRBV28|-|TRBJ1-5|-
TGTGCCAGCAGTTCGGGACGGGGAAGACAGCCCCAGCATTTT
CASSSGRGRQPQHF
>TRBV5-4|TRBD1|TRBJ1-2|-
TGTGCCAGCAGCGTTGACAGGGTACCTTTCTATGGCTACACCTTC
CASSVDRVPFYGYTF
>TRBV9|-|TRBJ1-2|-
TGTGCCAGCAGTCTTCAAGGGGGTGGCTACACCTTC
CASSLQGGGYTF
>TRBV5-1|-|TRBJ1-6|-
TGCGCCAGCAGCTTGGAGGGCTCCTATAATTCACCCCTCCACTTT
CASSLEGSYNSPLHF
>TRBV9|TRBD1|TRBJ2-7|-
TGTGCCAGCAGCTTAAGTACAGGGGTTGGGGAGCAGTACTTC
CASSLSTGVGEQYF
>TRBV18|TRBD2|TRBJ2-7|-
TGTGCCAGCTCCACTAGCGGGGTAAACTACGAGCAGTACTTC
CASSTSGVNYEQYF
>TRBV9|-|TRBJ2-1|many
TGTGCCAGCAGCGTAGAGGGGACAACCTACAATGAGCAGTTCTTC
CASSVEGTTYNEQFF
>TRBV5-1|-|TRBJ2-1|-
TGCGCCAGCAGCTCCCCACTTGGGGGAGGATTATTAAATGAGCAGTTCTTC
CASSSPLGGGLLNEQFF
>TRBV18|TRBD1|TRBJ2-2|few
TGTGCCAGCTCACCCAAGTATTTACAGGGGACCACCGGGGAGCTGTTTTTT
CASSPKYLQGTTGELFF
>TRBV18|TRBD2|TRBJ2-7|-
TGTGCCAGCTCCACCGCACTAGCGGGGATAAGTGGCGAGCAGTACTTC
CASSTALAGISGEQYF